Listed below are T cell receptor beta chains from one sample, sequenced in a study of cytomegalovirus exposure and HLA in healthy donors. Generated by immunoSEQ multiplex PCR, the TCRdb table keeps only in-frame clones and is missing some. Of 95,000 to 150,000 clones listed, around 90% were seen once; the top ten hold 1.5% to 2%. Sequenced sample: PBMCs. These receptors came from a young woman in good health and CMV-seronegative. The CDR3 runs from the conserved cysteine through the conserved F or W. Each record gives: V gene, D gene, J gene, clone size, CDR3 DNA, CDR3 protein. The D gene is left open where the match is weak. Only some rows state a clone size, as once, few, many or a class for expanded clones.

v_gene: TRBV19; d_gene: TRBD1; j_gene: TRBJ1-5; abundance: .; CDR3nt: TGTGCCAGTAGTTCCTCAAGGGCGGGGACAGGGGTTTGGGAGCCCCAGCATTTT; CDR3aa: CASSSSRAGTGVWEPQHF
v_gene: TRBV9; d_gene: TRBD1; j_gene: TRBJ1-3; abundance: once; CDR3nt: TGTGCCAGCAGCCCGATGGGACAGCCCTCTGGAAACACCATATATTTT; CDR3aa: CASSPMGQPSGNTIYF
v_gene: TRBV4-1; d_gene: TRBD2; j_gene: TRBJ2-1; abundance: once; CDR3nt: TGCGCCAGCAGCCGGACTAGCGGGAGGGGAAACTACAATGAGCAGTTCTTC; CDR3aa: CASSRTSGRGNYNEQFF
v_gene: TRBV19; d_gene: TRBD2; j_gene: TRBJ2-1; abundance: .; CDR3nt: TGTGCCAGTAGTAGAACAGGGACTAGCGGGGGGGCATATGAGCAGTTCTTC; CDR3aa: CASSRTGTSGGAYEQFF
v_gene: TRBV5-1; d_gene: .; j_gene: TRBJ1-1; abundance: .; CDR3nt: TGCGCCAGCAGCTTAGGGGTGGTGAACACTGAAGCTTTCTTT; CDR3aa: CASSLGVVNTEAFF
v_gene: TRBV13; d_gene: .; j_gene: TRBJ2-1; abundance: .; CDR3nt: TGTGCCAGCAGCGTATACAGGGTCAATGAGCAGTTCTTC; CDR3aa: CASSVYRVNEQFF
v_gene: TRBV2; d_gene: TRBD1; j_gene: TRBJ1-6; abundance: few; CDR3nt: TGTGCCAGCAGTGCAGCGGACAGGGGGAATTCACCCCTCCACTTT; CDR3aa: CASSAADRGNSPLHF
v_gene: TRBV5-4; d_gene: .; j_gene: TRBJ2-6; abundance: .; CDR3nt: TGTGCCAGCAGCTTACACAGGGACCCTGGGGCCAACGTCCTGACTTTC; CDR3aa: CASSLHRDPGANVLTF
v_gene: TRBV5-6; d_gene: TRBD2; j_gene: TRBJ2-2; abundance: .; CDR3nt: TGTGCCAGCAGCTTGGGTGCGGGAGGGCCGGACACCGGGGAGCTGTTTTTT; CDR3aa: CASSLGAGGPDTGELFF
v_gene: TRBV9; d_gene: .; j_gene: TRBJ1-2; abundance: .; CDR3nt: TGTGCCAGCAGCATCTCTCCTGGGGGGTCGGGCTATGGCTACACCTTC; CDR3aa: CASSISPGGSGYGYTF
v_gene: TRBV4-3; d_gene: TRBD2; j_gene: TRBJ2-1; abundance: .; CDR3nt: TGCGCCAGCAGCCAAGATAGAGGACCCCTAGCGGCCTCCTACAATGAGCAGTTCTTC; CDR3aa: CASSQDRGPLAASYNEQFF
v_gene: TRBV19; d_gene: .; j_gene: TRBJ2-1; abundance: .; CDR3nt: TGTGCCAGTAGTCTACAGGGTCTGAGCTCCTACAATGAGCAGTTCTTC; CDR3aa: CASSLQGLSSYNEQFF
v_gene: TRBV18; d_gene: .; j_gene: TRBJ2-3; abundance: .; CDR3nt: TGTGCCAGCTCAATGGGACACAACACAGATACGCAGTATTTT; CDR3aa: CASSMGHNTDTQYF
v_gene: TRBV5-1; d_gene: .; j_gene: TRBJ2-1; abundance: .; CDR3nt: TGCGCCAGCAGCTTGGGACAGACCTACAATGAGCAGTTCTTC; CDR3aa: CASSLGQTYNEQFF
v_gene: TRBV9; d_gene: TRBD2; j_gene: TRBJ2-2; abundance: .; CDR3nt: TGTGCCAGCAGGCCTAAGACTAGCGGGAAGAACACCGGGGAGCTGTTTTTT; CDR3aa: CASRPKTSGKNTGELFF
v_gene: TRBV29-1; d_gene: .; j_gene: TRBJ2-7; abundance: .; CDR3nt: TGCAGCGTTGTGACAGAGTTCTACGAGCAGTACTTC; CDR3aa: CSVVTEFYEQYF
v_gene: TRBV21-1; d_gene: .; j_gene: TRBJ2-6; abundance: .; CDR3nt: TGTGCCAGCAGCAAAGCAAGACCAGGGGGCGCGGTATCTGGGGCCAACGTCCTGACTTTC; CDR3aa: CASSKARPGGAVSGANVLTF
v_gene: TRBV28; d_gene: .; j_gene: TRBJ2-5; abundance: .; CDR3nt: TGTGCCAGCAGTTTAAGGTGGGCAGACCAAGAGACCCAGTACTTC; CDR3aa: CASSLRWADQETQYF
v_gene: TRBV11-1; d_gene: .; j_gene: TRBJ2-1; abundance: .; CDR3nt: TGTGCCAGCAGCTCAGGGCGAGGCTATGAGCAGTTCTTC; CDR3aa: CASSSGRGYEQFF
v_gene: TRBV4-1; d_gene: TRBD2; j_gene: TRBJ2-7; abundance: .; CDR3nt: TGCGCCAGCAGCCCAGTGGGGACTAGCGGCGGCTACGAGCAGTACTTC; CDR3aa: CASSPVGTSGGYEQYF